The next 28 T cell receptor beta chains were all read from a single sample in a study of chemoradiotherapy in HPV16-positive cancers. Here immunoSEQ multiplex PCR was the method, and the copy in TCRdb shows in-frame clones only, minus some. Altogether some 35,000 clones are present, around 92% being singletons, with the ten largest covering roughly 3.6%. The specimen comprised blood, sampled from a patient who underwent chemoradiotherapy. The receptors stem from a human donor with HPV-associated anogenital cancer.

CDR3 sequence: CASSYSAGLDSPLHF. CDR3 coding DNA: TGTGCCAGCAGTTACTCGGCAGGGTTGGATTCACCCCTCCACTTT. The rearrangement uses TRBV6-5 and TRBJ1-6, with a weak D call TRBD1 (5 bases). This CDR3 has 15 amino acids. V was pared by 0 bases and J by 8 bases, with 11 bases between. Per the germline V gene, CDR1 is MNHEY and CDR2 is SVGAGI.

Only one count was recorded for this clone. The CDR3 DNA is TGTGCCAGTAGTACCCCGGGACAGGGTGTGACGGAACTGTTTTTT. Translating it yields CASSTPGQGVTELFF. The chain is built from TRBV19 and TRBJ1-4; 9 bases are a match to TRBD1. The CDR3 spans 15 residues. Germline V CDR1 and CDR2: LNHDA, SQIVND (reference sequence). J was trimmed by 12 bases and V by 4 bases; bases with no gene match: 12.

V usage is TRBV11-3 and J usage is TRBJ1-6; a weak D match, TRBD1 (5 bases). CDR1 is SGHNT, CDR2 YENEEA, per germline. V was clipped by 2 bases and J by 12 bases, with 14 bases between them. The CDR3 spans 14 residues. CDR3 region: CASSLSGVVGPLHF. DNA for the CDR3: TGTGCCAGCAGCTTATCGGGGGTGGTCGGACCCCTCCACTTT.

The chain employs TRBV5-1 and TRBJ2-2, with 7 bases that match TRBD2. The V gene's germline CDR1 is SGHRS and CDR2 YFSETQ. The CDR3 runs 16 residues. The ends lost 4 bases at V and 4 bases at J; junction bases unmatched: 10. The CDR3 bases are TGCGCCAGCAGCCAAGACGGGGGGACGATCACCGGGGAGCTGTTTTTT. Its translation: CASSQDGGTITGELFF.

The rearrangement links TRBV5-1 to TRBJ2-7; 13 nucleotides line up with TRBD2. J lost 2 bases, V lost 2 bases, and 10 bases had no gene match. Per the germline V gene, CDR1 is SGHRS and CDR2 is YFSETQ. This CDR3 has 18 amino acids. CDR3 sequence (DNA): TGCGCCAGCAGCTTCTACACTAGCGGGGGGGATTCGACCTACGAGCAGTACTTC. It yields the protein CASSFYTSGGDSTYEQYF.

This sequence joins TRBV4-1 and TRBJ1-5; a weak D match, TRBD1 (6 bases). The V end lost 3 bases, the J end lost 1 base, and 13 bases lay between the germline ends. The CDR3 contains 16 residues. Germline CDR1 reads MGHRA; CDR2 reads YSYEKL. The CDR3 is CASSHGQGLSNQPQHF. The CDR3 DNA reads as TGCGCCAGCAGCCATGGTCAGGGGCTGAGCAATCAGCCCCAGCATTTT.

The CDR3 sequence is CASSEWRAGGYTF. CDR3 DNA: TGCGCCAGCAGTGAGTGGAGGGCTGGGGGCTACACCTTC. The V call is TRBV10-1, the J call TRBJ1-2; D unresolved. V dropped 1 base and J dropped 8 bases, with 11 bases sitting between them. Germline V gene sequence: CDR1 WNHNN, CDR2 SYGVQD (reference sequence). The CDR3 length is 13 residues.

This clone was seen once. This chain uses TRBV5-4 with TRBJ2-1; a possible D gene is TRBD1 (5 bases). The CDR3 is 16 amino acids. The V and J ends lost 4 bases and 0 bases respectively, with 14 bases between them. CDR1 and CDR2 (germline): SGHNT, YYREEE (reference sequence). The CDR3 coding sequence is TGTGCCAGCAGCCCCAGACAGTCTCCCTCCTACAATGAGCAGTTCTTC. Protein: CASSPRQSPSYNEQFF.

The DNA of the CDR3 is TGTGCCAGCTCATCGCTAGGGGACACTGAAGCTTTCTTT. It encodes CASSSLGDTEAFF. The chain employs TRBV18 and TRBJ1-1; perhaps TRBD1 as D (5 bases). The germline gives CDR1 KGHSH, CDR2 LQKENI. The V gene lost 5 bases and the J gene lost 3 bases, with 10 bases spanning the gap. This CDR3 spans 13 amino acids.

The chain links TRBV19 to TRBJ1-1; D unclear. CDR1 is LNHDA, CDR2 SQIVND, per germline (reference sequence). Trimming shortened V by 3 bases and J by 6 bases, and 11 bases separated the two germline ends. The CDR3 contains 13 residues. CDR3 DNA: TGTGCCAGTAGTATGGTAGGCTGGGCTGAAGCTTTCTTT. Its translation is CASSMVGWAEAFF.

The chain joins TRBV25-1 to TRBJ2-3, with D perhaps TRBD2 (5 bases). V dropped 1 base and J dropped 0 bases, with 11 bases sitting between them. The germline V gene has CDR1 MGHDK and CDR2 SYGVNS. The CDR3 runs 16 residues. The CDR3 spells CASSESNGVSTDTQYF. The CDR3 region has the DNA TGTGCCAGCAGTGAATCGAACGGGGTCAGCACAGATACGCAGTATTTT. The complete variable domain, with remaining parts taken from reference TRBV25-1 and TRBJ2-3, reads EADIYQTPRYLVIGTGKKITLECSQTMGHDKMYWYQQDPGMELHLIHYSYGVNSTEKGDLSSESTVSRIRTEHFPLTLESARPSHTSQYLCASSESNGVSTDTQYFGPGTRLTVL.

This clone has only a few counts. The genes are TRBV14 and TRBJ1-1; 8 bases fit TRBD1. Per germline, CDR1 SGHDN and CDR2 FVKESK. The CDR3 totals 13 residues. The V gene end was trimmed by 6 bases and the J gene end by 7 bases; junction bases not matched to a gene: 7. The CDR3 sequence: CASSPTGAIEAFF. In DNA, the CDR3 is TGTGCCAGCAGTCCGACAGGGGCTATTGAAGCTTTCTTT.

This chain uses TRBV5-1 with TRBJ1-1, with 9 positions matching TRBD1. Per the germline V gene, CDR1 is SGHRS and CDR2 is YFSETQ. Trimming took 3 bases from V and 6 from J; bases not matched to a gene: 9. The length of the CDR3 is 15 residues. CDR3 loop: CASSSLQGARAEAFF. The DNA for the CDR3 is TGCGCCAGCAGCTCCCTACAGGGGGCGCGCGCTGAAGCTTTCTTT.

The J gene is TRBJ1-1, the V gene TRBV2; no definite D call. This CDR3 region has 14 residues. Per germline, CDR1 SNHLY and CDR2 FYNNEI. Deletions cut 6 bases from V and 5 bases from J, with 16 bases between. CDR3 sequence (DNA): TGTGCCAGCAGCTTCAGCTTGGGTGGGACTGAAGCTTTCTTT. Residues: CASSFSLGGTEAFF.

A note on this clone: The junction differs from germline at one of its ends, possibly a read error. The CDR3 is CAGRGGGHDNEQFF. Here the CDR3 DNA reads TGTGCCGGGAGGGGCGGGGGGCACGACAATGAGCAGTTCTTC. This chain connects TRBV30 to TRBJ2-1; TRBD2 agrees at 8 bases. This CDR3 has 14 residues. Germline V CDR1 and CDR2: GTSNPN, SVGIG (reference sequence).

The genes are TRBV30 and TRBJ1-6; 7 bases line up with TRBD1. Trimming at V came to 2 bases and at J to 7 bases, leaving 5 bases not matched to a gene. This CDR3 region has 14 residues. The V gene's germline CDR1 is GTSNPN and CDR2 SVGIG (reference sequence). CDR3 coding DNA: TGTGCCTGGAGTATGGGACAGTGGAATTCACCCCTCCACTTT. This encodes CAWSMGQWNSPLHF.

V and J are TRBV4-1 and TRBJ1-1; D is undetermined. The V end lost 1 base, the J end lost 2 bases, and 11 bases lay between the germline ends. This CDR3 spans 15 amino acids. Germline CDR1 MGHRA, CDR2 YSYEKL. This CDR3 reads CASSQVGELNTEAFF. The CDR3 DNA follows: TGCGCCAGCAGCCAAGTTGGGGAGCTTAACACTGAAGCTTTCTTT.

The J gene is TRBJ1-1, the V gene TRBV5-1; D might be TRBD1 (6 bases). Trimming removed 0 bases from V and 3 bases from J, with 15 bases in between. The CDR3 covers 16 residues. CDR1 and CDR2 (germline): SGHRS, YFSETQ. The CDR3 loop reads CASSLEGLGGDTEAFF. The CDR3 DNA follows: TGCGCCAGCAGCTTGGAGGGATTAGGGGGGGACACTGAAGCTTTCTTT.

The rearrangement uses TRBV11-3 and TRBJ2-7; D gene uncertain. V lost 3 bases, J lost 3 bases, and 6 bases lay in between. CDR3 length equals 12 residues. In germline, CDR1 is SGHNT, CDR2 YENEEA. CDR3 sequence: CASSFFIYEQYF. In nucleotides, the CDR3 is TGTGCCAGCAGCTTCTTTATCTACGAGCAGTACTTC.

This sequence joins TRBV6-5 and TRBJ2-1; 9 bases match TRBD1. The CDR3 sequence is 12 residues long. The germline V gene has CDR1 MNHEY and CDR2 SVGAGI. The ends lost 8 bases at V and 14 bases at J; junction bases unmatched: 10. This chain's CDR3 is CASGRPGQGEFF. CDR3 sequence (DNA): TGTGCCAGCGGCCGACCGGGACAGGGAGAGTTCTTC.

The V call is TRBV7-8, the J call TRBJ2-3, with 7 bases aligning to TRBD1. The V and J ends lost 1 base and 3 bases, in that order; junction bases with no gene match: 10. From germline, CDR1 is SGHVS and CDR2 FQNEAQ. There are 17 residues in the CDR3. The CDR3: CASSLVGTATRTDTQYF. CDR3 nucleotide sequence: TGTGCCAGCAGCTTAGTGGGGACAGCCACTAGGACAGATACGCAGTATTTT.

V gene TRBV2 combines with J gene TRBJ1-1, with unresolved D. Germline assignment: CDR1 SNHLY and CDR2 FYNNEI. The CDR3 contains 14 residues. Trimming took 5 bases from V and 0 from J, leaving 10 bases between them. CDR3 DNA sequence: TGTGCCAGCAGTTTACAGCAAATGAACACTGAAGCTTTCTTT. This encodes CASSLQQMNTEAFF.

V and J are TRBV5-1 and TRBJ1-1; TRBD1 matches 7 bases. The junction had 16 bases not matched to a gene; V was cut back by 0 bases and J by 11 bases. This CDR3 region has 16 residues. Germline lookup yields CDR1 SGHRS and CDR2 YFSETQ. CDR3 residues: CASSLGIPTGAGGAFF. For the CDR3, the DNA is TGCGCCAGCAGCTTGGGCATCCCCACAGGGGCCGGGGGGGCTTTCTTT.

The J gene is TRBJ1-1, the V gene TRBV5-1; D is unclear. CDR3 size: 15 residues. Trimming took 4 bases from V and 11 from J, leaving 24 bases between them. Germline V lookup: CDR1 SGHRS, CDR2 YFSETQ. In DNA, the CDR3 is TGCGCCAGCAGCCCGATGGTGGTGGGAGCCGAACGGGCTTTCTTT. Its protein product is CASSPMVVGAERAFF.

V usage is TRBV7-3 and J usage is TRBJ2-7; the match to TRBD1 covers 9 bases. The V and J ends lost 4 bases and 6 bases, in that order; junction bases with no gene match: 7. The CDR3 is made up of 14 amino acids. In germline, CDR1 is SGHTA, CDR2 FQGTGA. CDR3 protein: CASSSPGQGREQYF. CDR3 nucleotides: TGTGCCAGCAGCTCCCCGGGACAGGGTCGCGAGCAGTACTTC.

The chain combines TRBV9 with TRBJ1-4; 7 nucleotides line up with TRBD1. The CDR3 is 14 residues long. Germline loops: CDR1 SGDLS, CDR2 YYNGEE. V gave up 2 bases and J gave up 8 bases; unmatched junction bases: 6. CDR3 sequence: CASSVAGTAEKLFF. In DNA, the CDR3 is TGTGCCAGCAGCGTTGCCGGGACAGCCGAAAAACTGTTTTTT. Together with reference TRBV9 and TRBJ1-4, the CDR3 gives the full variable domain: DSGVTQTPKHLITATGQRVTLRCSPRSGDLSVYWYQQSLDQGLQFLIQYYNGEERAKGNILERFSAQQFPDLHSELNLSSLELGDSALYFCASSVAGTAEKLFFGSGTQLSVL.

The rearrangement joins TRBV27 to TRBJ2-7, with a weak D call TRBD1 (6 bases). Germline loops: CDR1 MNHEY, CDR2 SMNVEV (reference sequence). With 6 bases removed from V and 3 bases from J, the gap between germline ends came to 15 bases. The CDR3 is 14 amino acids. This chain's CDR3 is CASRTRGANYEQYF. CDR3 sequence (DNA): TGTGCCAGCAGGACCAGGGGTGCTAACTACGAGCAGTACTTC.

The rearrangement links TRBV5-5 to TRBJ2-3; D is uncertain. CDR1 is SGHKS and CDR2 is YYEKEE in the germline V gene (reference sequence). The CDR3 runs to 12 residues. V was pared by 3 bases and J by 4 bases, with 6 bases between. This CDR3 is CASSSYPDTQYF. CDR3 DNA sequence: TGTGCCAGCAGCTCGTACCCAGATACGCAGTATTTT.